The 32 T cell receptor beta chains below come from one sample, sequenced in a study of spatial heterogeneity in lung cancer. Findings and caveats of the study: In tumors, expanded intratumoral alpha and beta TCR counts tracked mutation counts.

Time point meaning: sample taken at primary tumor resection. What these receptors recognize is not known. TCRdb passed the 5' RACE reads through MiXCR, listing each CDR3 protein once. The table includes roughly 8,400 distinct CDR3 sequences, 12% detected once. Specimen: lung tumor tissue, collected at surgery. The receptors derive from a male donor with early-stage non-small cell lung cancer.

In its sample, this clonotype was seen many times. This beta chain is off target for a library built for alpha chains, so its abundance means little. This rearrangement joins TRBV11-2 to TRBJ2-1, with D unclear. The ends were cut back, 7 bases at V and 9 bases at J, with 16 bases in the middle. From germline, CDR1 is SGHAT and CDR2 FQNNGV. The CDR3 totals 13 residues. The DNA of the CDR3 is TGTGCCAGCACCCCACTGGGCGGCGCTGAGCAGTTCTTC. Encoded protein: CASTPLGGAEQFF.

As for this clonotype: Since it is a stray read in a library aimed at alpha chains, this beta chain has a size that is not meaningful. V is TRBV6-6 and J is TRBJ1-4; 9 nucleotides line up with TRBD1. Trimming cost V 6 bases and J 8 bases; bases outside gene matches: 7. There are 14 residues in the CDR3. Germline CDR1 MNHNY, CDR2 SVGAGI (reference sequence). The CDR3 loop reads CASRMGQGNEKLFF. CDR3 in DNA: TGTGCCAGCAGAATGGGACAGGGCAACGAAAAACTGTTTTTT.

This clonotype has a count of ten or more. In a library made to pick up alpha chains, this beta chain is a stray read with a size that means little. V usage is TRBV4-1 and J usage is TRBJ1-5; tentative D call: TRBD1 (5 bases). Per germline, CDR1 MGHRA and CDR2 YSYEKL. Trimming left V 1 base short and J 2 bases short, with 15 bases between. The CDR3 runs to 17 residues. The CDR3 region is CASSQALSGVGNQPQHF. For the CDR3, the DNA is TGCGCCAGCAGCCAAGCTCTTTCGGGGGTTGGCAATCAGCCCCAGCATTTT.

As to this clonotype: This beta chain is an off-target read within a library intended for alpha chains, so its frequency means little. This chain links TRBV10-3 with TRBJ2-1; D gene unclear. Germline V gene data show CDR1 as ENHRY and CDR2 as SYGVKD. The length of the CDR3 is 12 residues. Trimming left V 4 bases short and J 7 bases short, with 8 bases between. In DNA form, the CDR3 reads TGTGCCATCAGTGGGGGAAGTAATGAGCAGTTCTTC. The encoded protein is CAISGGSNEQFF.

In its sample, this clonotype is medium-sized. A library made for alpha chains picked up this beta chain off target, so its size means little. V is TRBV27 and J is TRBJ2-2, with no clear D. Germline-derived CDR1 and CDR2 are MNHEY and SMNVEV (reference sequence). The CDR3 is 16 residues long. V lost 7 bases to trimming and J lost 1 base, with 16 bases between them. CDR3 sequence reads: CASTSALIRNTGELFF. In DNA form, the CDR3 reads TGTGCCAGCACCTCAGCACTTATACGGAACACCGGGGAGCTGTTTTTT.

This clonotype was found many times. Within a library made for alpha chains, this beta chain is off target, and its count is uninformative. The gene calls are TRBV20-1 and TRBJ2-2, with a tentative D call TRBD2 (6 bases). Between the trimmed V and J ends, which lost 3 bases and 4 bases, there was a span of 9 bases. This CDR3 comprises 13 residues. CDR1 is DFQATT and CDR2 is SNEGSKA in the germline V gene (reference sequence). The CDR3 loop reads CSASRRGTGELFF. The DNA of the CDR3 is TGCAGTGCTAGTCGGCGGGGCACCGGGGAGCTGTTTTTT.

By sample fraction, this clonotype is medium-sized (0.01 to 0.1%). Since it is a stray read in a library aimed at alpha chains, this beta chain has a size that is not meaningful. V is TRBV27 and J is TRBJ2-7, with 7 bases lining up with TRBD2. CDR3 size: 14 residues. The germline gives CDR1 MNHEY, CDR2 SMNVEV (reference sequence). Trimming at V came to 0 bases and at J to 3 bases, leaving 2 bases not matched to a gene. The CDR3 reads CASSLSGRVYEQYF. The CDR3 DNA reads as TGTGCCAGCAGTTTATCGGGGAGGGTCTACGAGCAGTACTTC.

This clonotype was detected many times. With the library built for alpha chains, this beta chain is off target and its frequency is not meaningful. This sequence joins TRBV18 and TRBJ2-7; no definite D call. There are 12 residues in the CDR3. CDR1 is KGHSH and CDR2 is LQKENI in the germline V gene. V was cut by 5 bases and J by 4 bases, with 9 bases left in between. The CDR3 region has the DNA TGTGCCAGCTCAATTAACCAGTACGAGCAGTACTTC. This codes for CASSINQYEQYF.

The sample holds many counts of this clonotype. This beta chain is a stray sequence in a library constructed for alpha chains; its clone size is not meaningful. V usage is TRBV12-2 and J usage is TRBJ2-7; the DNA was not used to check the table's D call, TRBD2. TRBV12-2 is shown as a pseudogene. This CDR3 region has 19 residues. CDR3 sequence: CASRLAYPAPAGEGYEQYF. The CDR3 region has the DNA TGTGCAAGTCGCTTAGCGTACCCGGCCCCGGCCGGGGAGGGCTACGAGCAGTACTTC.

This clonotype was seen at least ten times. Within a library made for alpha chains, this beta chain is off target, and its count is uninformative. This rearrangement joins TRBV5-5 to TRBJ2-2, with TRBD2 matching 7 bases. The CDR3 runs 16 residues. Unmatched junction bases numbered 11, after V lost 4 bases and J lost 5 bases. Germline lookup yields CDR1 SGHKS and CDR2 YYEKEE (reference sequence). The CDR3 DNA is TGTGCCAGCAGCCCTTTTGGCGCGGGAGAAACCGGGGAGCTGTTTTTT. Protein: CASSPFGAGETGELFF.

At least ten counts were recorded for this clonotype. The junction shows a germline mismatch at one end, possibly a read error. As an off-target read in a library built for alpha chains, this beta chain has a frequency of little significance. The chain has TRBV7-7 and TRBJ2-5; D may be TRBD1 or TRBD2 (5 bases each). The CDR3 extends over 13 amino acids. The germline V gene has CDR1 SSHAT and CDR2 FNYEAQ (reference sequence). CDR3 nucleotides: TGTGCTAGCAGCCCGGGACACCAAGAGACCCAGTACTTC. Translation: CASSPGHQETQYF.

This clonotype rates as medium-sized. This beta chain is a stray sequence in a library constructed for alpha chains; its clone size is not meaningful. The rearrangement uses TRBV20-1 and TRBJ2-7; D may be TRBD2 (5 bases). The germline V gene encodes CDR1 DFQATT and CDR2 SNEGSKA (reference sequence). The germline V and J ends were trimmed by 3 bases and 3 bases, with 9 bases remaining between them. The CDR3 has 12 amino acids. CDR3 loop: CSASGINYEQYF. The CDR3 DNA is TGCAGTGCTAGCGGGATAAACTACGAGCAGTACTTC.

By its share, this clonotype is medium-sized. With the library built for alpha chains, this beta chain is off target and its frequency is not meaningful. The V and J genes are TRBV9 and TRBJ1-5; D is undetermined. CDR1 and CDR2 (germline): SGDLS, YYNGEE. Between the trimmed V and J ends, which lost 0 bases and 7 bases, there was a span of 8 bases. The CDR3 length is 13 residues. This CDR3 reads CASSVDGQQPQHF. The CDR3 nucleotides read TGTGCCAGCAGCGTAGACGGGCAACAGCCCCAGCATTTT.

There are many counts of this clonotype. This beta chain is an unintended read in a library built for alpha chains; its size means little. The chain uses TRBV5-6 and TRBJ2-2; D not certain. Per the germline V gene, CDR1 is SGHDT and CDR2 is YYEEEE. The length of the CDR3 is 14 residues. V gave up 1 base and J gave up 4 bases, with 8 bases separating them. CDR3 protein: CASSLFGLTGELFF. The CDR3 DNA reads TGTGCCAGCAGCTTGTTCGGCCTCACCGGGGAGCTGTTTTTT.

This clonotype came up many times. This beta chain is a stray read from a library made for alpha chains; its abundance is not meaningful. The CDR3 here is CASSPTVNYGYTF. The DNA of the CDR3 is TGTGCCAGCTCACCGACAGTTAACTATGGCTACACCTTC. The chain has TRBV18 and TRBJ1-2, with a tentative D call TRBD1 (5 bases). V lost 3 bases, J lost 1 base, and 6 bases lay in between. CDR1 and CDR2 from the germline V gene are KGHSH and LQKENI. The length of the CDR3 is 13 residues.

The table lists this clonotype with many counts. This beta chain is off target for a library built for alpha chains, so its abundance means little. The rearrangement uses TRBV20-1 and TRBJ1-2; the D is unclear. The length of the CDR3 is 15 residues. The ends were cut back, 0 bases at V and 3 bases at J, with 14 bases in the middle. Germline-derived CDR1 and CDR2 are DFQATT and SNEGSKA (reference sequence). CDR3: CSARDSPFADYGYTF. CDR3 DNA sequence: TGCAGTGCTAGAGACTCGCCGTTCGCAGACTATGGCTACACCTTC.

This clonotype was counted at least ten times. The size of this beta chain means little, since it is a stray read in a library made for alpha chains. The chain employs TRBV5-6 and TRBJ2-2; D may be TRBD1 or TRBD2 (6 bases each). Looked up from germline, CDR1 is SGHDT and CDR2 is YYEEEE. CDR3 size: 17 residues. V was trimmed by 0 bases and J by 10 bases, leaving 22 bases between them. The DNA for the CDR3 is TGTGCCAGCAGCTTGGAGGGGGGAGGTTCAACCGGGATGGAGCTGTTTTTT. This encodes CASSLEGGGSTGMELFF.

This clonotype was counted many times. This beta chain is a stray sequence in a library constructed for alpha chains; its clone size is not meaningful. V is TRBV25-1 and J is TRBJ2-7; either TRBD1 or TRBD2 may supply D (5 bases each). CDR3 length: 14 amino acids. CDR1 MGHDK and CDR2 SYGVNS come from the germline V gene. The germline V and J ends were trimmed by 3 bases and 5 bases, with 14 bases remaining between them. CDR3 in amino acids: CASSESGPNDEQYF. The CDR3 nucleotides read TGTGCCAGCAGTGAGTCGGGACCCAACGACGAGCAGTACTTC.

This clonotype has ten or more counts. A library prepared for alpha chains yielded this beta chain as an off-target read; its size is of little meaning. The rearrangement uses TRBV4-1 and TRBJ2-3; possible D gene TRBD2, 6 bases. Trimming took 0 bases from V and 4 from J, leaving 14 bases between them. Germline V lookup: CDR1 MGHRA, CDR2 YSYEKL. This CDR3 has 16 amino acids. CDR3: CASSQDPGSKSDTQYF. The CDR3, as DNA: TGCGCCAGCAGCCAAGATCCCGGGAGTAAGTCAGATACGCAGTATTTT.

This clonotype rates as medium-sized (0.01 to 0.1%). As an off-target read in a library built for alpha chains, this beta chain has a frequency of little significance. The gene calls are TRBV19 and TRBJ2-4, with 7 nucleotides matching TRBD2. CDR3 size: 20 residues. V was pared by 5 bases and J by 1 base, with 20 bases of the junction left unmatched. The germline V gene has CDR1 LNHDA and CDR2 SQIVND (reference sequence). This chain's CDR3 is CASSDRMFVGGKKAKNIQYF. Written as DNA, the CDR3 is TGTGCCAGTAGTGATCGTATGTTTGTCGGGGGGAAGAAGGCCAAAAACATTCAGTACTTC.

With regard to this clonotype: A library made for alpha chains picked up this beta chain off target, so its size means little. The gene calls are TRBV20-1 and TRBJ2-7; 11 bases are shared with TRBD2. Germline V gives CDR1 DFQATT, CDR2 SNEGSKA (reference sequence). Unmatched junction bases numbered 5, after V lost 3 bases and J lost 7 bases. This CDR3 comprises 13 residues. The CDR3 here is CSASTTSGTEQYF. The CDR3 DNA follows: TGCAGTGCTAGTACGACTAGCGGGACGGAGCAGTACTTC.

This clonotype occurred many times. This beta chain came through as a stray read in a library set up for alpha chains, and its size says little. The chain employs TRBV27 and TRBJ1-2, with D hard to call. This CDR3 is 14 amino acids long. Germline V gene sequence: CDR1 MNHEY, CDR2 SMNVEV (reference sequence). The germline V and J ends were trimmed by 8 bases and 7 bases, with 20 bases remaining between them. CDR3 DNA: TGTGCCAGCGGCCCATTAGGCCAGGTCTCTGGCTACACCTTC. Protein: CASGPLGQVSGYTF.

To note about this clonotype: As an off-target read in a library built for alpha chains, this beta chain has a frequency of little significance. This sequence joins TRBV30 and TRBJ1-4, with D tentatively TRBD1 (6 bases). Germline CDR1 is GTSNPN and CDR2 is SVGIG (reference sequence). Trimming took 3 bases from V and 8 from J, leaving 19 bases between them. The CDR3 runs 15 residues. The CDR3 nucleotides read TGTGCCTGGAGGGCCACCGGGACACCCCGGGAAAAACTGTTTTTT. As protein: CAWRATGTPREKLFF.

Remarks on this clonotype: As an off-target read in a library built for alpha chains, this beta chain has a frequency of little significance. The chain recombines TRBV6-2 or TRBV6-3 with TRBJ1-5; possibly TRBD1 for D (6 bases). The CDR3 has 15 amino acids. The ends were cut back, 2 bases at V and 2 bases at J, with 10 bases in the middle. Per germline, CDR1 MNHEY and CDR2 SVGEGT. The CDR3 is CASSYRSGGNQPQHF. CDR3 DNA sequence: TGTGCCAGCAGTTACCGGTCAGGGGGCAATCAGCCCCAGCATTTT.

This clonotype is medium-sized within its sample. With the library built for alpha chains, this beta chain is off target and its frequency is not meaningful. The chain recombines TRBV6-1 with TRBJ2-1, with 10 nucleotides matching TRBD2. There are 15 residues in the CDR3. J lost 4 bases, V lost 5 bases, and 5 bases had no gene match. Germline CDR1 reads MNHNS; CDR2 reads SASEGT. Written as DNA, the CDR3 is TGTGCCAGCAGTTTCGGACTAGCGGATTACAATGAGCAGTTCTTC. Its protein product is CASSFGLADYNEQFF.

By share of the sample, this clonotype is medium-sized. The library was designed around alpha chains, so this beta chain is a stray read whose abundance carries little weight. The rearrangement uses TRBV13 and TRBJ2-3; 7 bases agree with TRBD2. This CDR3 contains 14 residues. With V trimmed by 5 bases and J by 6 bases, 8 bases remained unmatched. Germline V gene data show CDR1 as PRHDT and CDR2 as FYEKMQ (reference sequence). As DNA, the CDR3 is TGTGCCAGCAGCCGCCGTGGGGGGGTGGATACGCAGTATTTT. Protein product: CASSRRGGVDTQYF.

This clonotype came up many times. The library was designed around alpha chains, so this beta chain is a stray read whose abundance carries little weight. This chain connects TRBV3-1 to TRBJ2-5; perhaps D is TRBD1 or TRBD2 (5 bases each). The V end was cut by 0 bases, the J end by 7 bases, with 21 bases between. Germline V gene sequence: CDR1 LGHDT, CDR2 YNNKEL (reference sequence). The CDR3 has 17 amino acids. CDR3 sequence: CASSQDPGARAEGTQYF. The DNA of the CDR3 is TGTGCCAGCAGCCAAGACCCCGGGGCCAGGGCTGAAGGGACCCAGTACTTC.

This clonotype has just a few counts. This beta chain appears as a stray read in a library generated for alpha chains; its size is not informative. V and J are TRBV20-1 and TRBJ1-1; TRBD1 aligns across 7 bases. The CDR3 has 15 residues. The V gene's germline CDR1 is DFQATT and CDR2 SNEGSKA (reference sequence). J lost 5 bases, V lost 0 bases, and 9 bases had no gene match. CDR3 loop: CSARDARGGVTEAFF. For the CDR3, the DNA is TGCAGTGCTAGAGACGCCAGGGGGGGAGTGACTGAAGCTTTCTTT.

In its sample, this clonotype was seen many times. Within a library made for alpha chains, this beta chain is off target, and its count is uninformative. This sequence joins TRBV6-5 and TRBJ1-4; possible D gene TRBD1, 6 bases. Trimming pared 8 bases from V and 3 bases from J, leaving 13 bases between. Germline CDR1 reads MNHEY; CDR2 reads SVGAGI. This CDR3 is built from 14 residues. CDR3 DNA sequence: TGTGCCAGCGGGGAACAGGGAGCTAATGAAAAACTGTTTTTT. Protein product: CASGEQGANEKLFF.

By share, this clonotype ranks as medium-sized. This beta chain is a stray sequence in a library constructed for alpha chains; its clone size is not meaningful. The chain has TRBV2 and TRBJ2-1, with D possibly being TRBD2 (5 bases). V shed 6 bases and J shed 8 bases, with 11 bases lying between them. This CDR3 has 12 amino acids. Germline CDR1 reads SNHLY; CDR2 reads FYNNEI. CDR3 DNA: TGTGCCAGCAGACTTACTAGAGATGAGCAGTTCTTC. Amino acid sequence: CASRLTRDEQFF.

This clonotype is labeled medium-sized. With the library built for alpha chains, this beta chain is off target and its frequency is not meaningful. This chain uses TRBV9 with TRBJ2-7, with D uncertain. Between the trimmed V and J ends, which lost 4 bases and 4 bases, there was a span of 12 bases. The CDR3 length is 13 residues. The germline V gene encodes CDR1 SGDLS and CDR2 YYNGEE. The DNA for the CDR3 is TGTGCCAGCAGCCCAGAAGGCCCGTACGAGCAGTACTTC. This encodes CASSPEGPYEQYF.

This clonotype was seen at least ten times. As an off-target read in a library built for alpha chains, this beta chain has a frequency of little significance. The rearrangement uses TRBV11-2 and TRBJ2-1, with D unresolved. There are 14 residues in the CDR3. V was pared by 4 bases and J by 9 bases, with 16 bases between. Germline V gene lookup returns CDR1 SGHAT and CDR2 FQNNGV. This CDR3 reads CASSSPLEKPEQFF. CDR3 coding DNA: TGTGCCAGCAGCTCCCCCTTGGAGAAGCCTGAGCAGTTCTTC.